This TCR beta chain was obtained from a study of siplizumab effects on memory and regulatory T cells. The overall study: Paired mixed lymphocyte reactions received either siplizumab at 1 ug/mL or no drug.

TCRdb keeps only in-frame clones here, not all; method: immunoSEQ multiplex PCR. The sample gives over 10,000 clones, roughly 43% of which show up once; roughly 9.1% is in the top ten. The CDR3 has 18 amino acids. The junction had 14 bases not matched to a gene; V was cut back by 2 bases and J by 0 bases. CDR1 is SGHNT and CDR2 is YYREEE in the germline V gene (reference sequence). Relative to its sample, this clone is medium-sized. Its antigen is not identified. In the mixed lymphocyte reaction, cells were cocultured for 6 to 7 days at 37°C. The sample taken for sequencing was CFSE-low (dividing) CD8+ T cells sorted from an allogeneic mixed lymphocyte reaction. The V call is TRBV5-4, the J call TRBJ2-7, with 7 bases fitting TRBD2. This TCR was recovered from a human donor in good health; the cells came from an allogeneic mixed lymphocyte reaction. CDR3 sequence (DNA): TGTGCCAGCAGCTTTTCAGCGGGATCGGGCTTTTCCTCCTACGAGCAGTACTTC. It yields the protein CASSFSAGSGFSSYEQYF.